The clone carrying this T cell receptor beta chain was counted between two and nine times. This may be a read error: a much more frequent sequence differs by one nucleotide. Using RNA template, CDR3s of TCR alpha and beta were amplified with iRepertoire arm-PCR. TCRdb fed the multiplex PCR reads into MiXCR, producing one record per CDR3 protein. The sample lists under 200,000 distinct CDR3 sequences; approximately 40% were seen once. Germline CDR1 DFQATT, CDR2 SNEGSKA (reference sequence). Between the trimmed V and J ends, which lost 5 bases and 5 bases, there was a span of 15 bases. The CDR3 loop spans 13 amino acids. These data are taken from a study of glioma-infiltrating T cells.

This clonotype was obtained from a human donor with low-grade glioma or glioblastoma, undergoing nonglioma brain surgery, or in good health (not recorded which). The V call is TRBV20-1, the J call TRBJ2-5; D gene ambiguous. Sequences were obtained from glioma tissue, nonneoplastic brain tissue, or PBMCs (not recorded which). CDR3 nucleotides: TGCAGTGCTTGGACCTACCATACCGAGACCCAGTACTTC. Translating it yields CSAWTYHTETQYF.